What follows are 12 T cell receptor beta chains derived from one specimen sequenced in a study of hypomethylating agent response in myelodysplastic syndrome. Sequencing was performed with immunoSEQ multiplex PCR; in TCRdb, only in-frame clones are kept and a portion is missing. The sample records around 5,000 clones, around 81% being singletons. Sequenced here: bone marrow, sampled before or after starting hypomethylating agent treatment for myelodysplastic syndrome (not recorded which). The receptors come from a human donor with myelodysplastic syndrome.

The V and J genes are TRBV9 and TRBJ2-5; 11 bases align to TRBD2. Trimming cost V 3 bases and J 4 bases; bases outside gene matches: 8. The CDR3 is 16 residues long. Germline V lookup: CDR1 SGDLS, CDR2 YYNGEE. The CDR3: CASSDPSGGISETQYF. The CDR3 DNA follows: TGTGCCAGCAGCGATCCTAGCGGGGGGATCTCAGAGACCCAGTACTTC.

J is TRBJ2-2 and V is TRBV7-3, with TRBD2 matching over 7 bases. The V and J ends lost 1 base and 4 bases, in that order; junction bases with no gene match: 6. The CDR3 is 16 residues long. Germline CDR1 and CDR2: SGHTA and FQGTGA. CDR3 sequence reads: CASSLNERGSTGELFF. The CDR3 DNA sequence: TGTGCCAGCAGCTTAAACGAGCGGGGATCCACCGGGGAGCTGTTTTTT. Together with reference TRBV7-3 and TRBJ2-2, the CDR3 gives the full variable domain: GAGVSQTPSNKVTEKGKYVELRCDPISGHTALYWYRQSLGQGPEFLIYFQGTGAADDSGLPNDRFFAVRPEGSVSTLKIQRTERGDSAVYLCASSLNERGSTGELFFGEGSRLTVL.

The chain is built from TRBV19 and TRBJ1-5, with 9 bases fitting TRBD1. In germline, CDR1 is LNHDA, CDR2 SQIVND (reference sequence). This CDR3 is built from 16 residues. Unmatched junction bases numbered 11, after V lost 5 bases and J lost 6 bases. In DNA, the CDR3 is TGTGCCAGTAGTCAGTTCCGGGACAGGGTAATTCAGCCCCAGCATTTT. It yields the protein CASSQFRDRVIQPQHF.

The chain is built from TRBV6-1 and TRBJ1-2, with D maybe TRBD1 (5 bases). CDR3 size: 15 residues. CDR1 is MNHNS, CDR2 SASEGT, per germline. V was shortened by 4 bases and J by 5 bases, with 17 bases between the two germline ends. The CDR3 coding sequence is TGTGCCAGCAGTGTGGGGGGGGTAGGAGAATATGGCTACACCTTC. Translating it yields CASSVGGVGEYGYTF.

The rearrangement links TRBV6-5 to TRBJ2-5; 8 bases are shared with TRBD2. The CDR3 loop spans 16 amino acids. Looked up from germline, CDR1 is MNHEY and CDR2 is SVGAGI. V was clipped by 2 bases and J by 1 base; unmatched bases: 6. CDR3 nucleotide sequence: TGTGCCAGCAGTTACAGCTTTACTAGCGGCCAAGAGACCCAGTACTTC. It is translated as CASSYSFTSGQETQYF.

This clone came up once. This chain links TRBV15 with TRBJ1-2; TRBD1 matches 8 bases. This CDR3 spans 15 amino acids. J was trimmed by 7 bases and V by 6 bases; bases with no gene match: 13. Germline V CDR1 and CDR2: LNHNV, YYDKDF (reference sequence). Here the CDR3 reads CATRRQGAINVGYTF. In nucleotides, the CDR3 is TGTGCCACCAGGAGGCAGGGGGCGATAAACGTTGGCTACACCTTC.

V and J are TRBV10-2 and TRBJ1-2, with 9 bases identical to TRBD1. The trim removed 2 bases at V and 7 bases at J, leaving 8 bases unmatched. Germline loops: CDR1 WSHSY, CDR2 SAAADI. This CDR3 region has 15 residues. The CDR3 sequence is CASSEPKGQGPGYTF. As DNA, the CDR3 is TGCGCCAGCAGTGAGCCAAAGGGACAGGGTCCTGGCTACACCTTC.

The V and J genes are TRBV6-5 and TRBJ1-4; no definite D call. The length of the CDR3 is 12 residues. Trimming stripped 8 bases from V and 3 bases from J, with 7 bases between. Germline lookup yields CDR1 MNHEY and CDR2 SVGAGI. Written as DNA, the CDR3 is TGTGCCAGCGGGGTATCTAATGAAAAACTGTTTTTT. This sequence encodes CASGVSNEKLFF.

This clone was seen only once. The chain couples TRBV7-9 to TRBJ2-1, with TRBD1 identical over 8 bases. Germline lookup yields CDR1 SEHNR and CDR2 FQNEAQ (reference sequence). This CDR3 is built from 18 residues. Trimming at V came to 4 bases and at J to 3 bases, leaving 14 bases not matched to a gene. The CDR3 DNA reads as TGTGCCAGCAGCTCCCACCAGATTGGCAGGGGGCTCTACAATGAGCAGTTCTTC. Translation: CASSSHQIGRGLYNEQFF. Full variable domain (missing parts from reference TRBV7-9 and TRBJ2-1): DTGVSQNPRHKITKRGQNVTFRCDPISEHNRLYWYRQTLGQGPEFLTYFQNEAQLEKSRLLSDRFSAERPKGSFSTLEIQRTEQGDSAMYLCASSSHQIGRGLYNEQFFGPGTRLTVL.

This rearrangement joins TRBV6-5 to TRBJ2-7; D remains ambiguous. The CDR3 is 11 residues long. Germline CDR1 MNHEY, CDR2 SVGAGI. V lost 6 bases to trimming and J lost 4 bases, with 7 bases between them. CDR3 protein: CASSDLYEQYF. CDR3 bases: TGTGCCAGCAGCGACCTATACGAGCAGTACTTC.

This clone was seen a handful of times. The chain couples TRBV6-6 to TRBJ1-2, with D hard to call. Germline lookup yields CDR1 MNHNY and CDR2 SVGAGI (reference sequence). CDR3 length: 12 amino acids. The CDR3 spells CQTIRAFGGYTF. In DNA form, the CDR3 reads TGTCAGACAATTCGGGCCTTCGGTGGCTACACCTTC.

This clone was recorded a few times. The chain recombines TRBV12-5 with TRBJ2-1, with TRBD1 matching 8 bases. The germline gives CDR1 LGHNT, CDR2 FRNRAP. V lost 6 bases to trimming and J lost 4 bases; unmatched junction nucleotides: 11. CDR3 length equals 16 residues. This CDR3 reads CASGSGQVSTYNEQFF. The CDR3 DNA reads as TGTGCTAGTGGCTCGGGACAGGTTAGCACATACAATGAGCAGTTCTTC.